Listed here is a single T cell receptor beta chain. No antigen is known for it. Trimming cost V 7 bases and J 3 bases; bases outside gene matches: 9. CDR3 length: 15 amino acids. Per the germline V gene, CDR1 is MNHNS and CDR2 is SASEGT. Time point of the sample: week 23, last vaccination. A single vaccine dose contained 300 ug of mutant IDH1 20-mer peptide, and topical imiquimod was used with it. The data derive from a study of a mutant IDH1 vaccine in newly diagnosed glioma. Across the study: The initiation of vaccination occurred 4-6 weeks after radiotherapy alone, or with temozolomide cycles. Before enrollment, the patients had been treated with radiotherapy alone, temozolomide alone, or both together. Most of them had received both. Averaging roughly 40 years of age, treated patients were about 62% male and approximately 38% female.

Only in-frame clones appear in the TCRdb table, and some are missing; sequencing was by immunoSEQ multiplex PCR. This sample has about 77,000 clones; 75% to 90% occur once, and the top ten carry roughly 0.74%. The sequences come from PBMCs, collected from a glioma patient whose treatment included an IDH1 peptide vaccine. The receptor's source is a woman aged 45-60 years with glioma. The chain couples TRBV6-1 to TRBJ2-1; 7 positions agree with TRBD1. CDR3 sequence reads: CASTIPGQRYNEQFF. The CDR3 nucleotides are TGTGCCAGCACTATTCCGGGACAGCGCTACAATGAGCAGTTCTTC.